Listed below are T cell receptor beta chains from one sample, sequenced in a study of identical twins. TCRdb reprocessed the 5' RACE reads via MiXCR and lists one record per CDR3 protein. The sample includes some 590,000 distinct CDR3 sequences, 9.6% of them seen just once. The data also belong to a second study, concerning yellow fever vaccine responses in identical twins.

The source material was PBMCs. These receptors originate from a young woman in good health. Both conserved end residues are part of each CDR3. Not every row has a clone size; where given, it reads once, few, many or a size class.

v_call | clone_size | cdr3_aa
TRBV12-3/TRBV12-4 | - | CASSLETVGKGEQYF
TRBV7-9 | few | CASSLLAGEIGKTQYF
TRBV5-1 | many | CASSPNWDTQLETQYF
TRBV20-1 | few | CSARLAGPQETQYF
TRBV20-1 | few | CSARPIDHDSPLEYF
TRBV5-6 | - | CARSTGLLCGYTF
TRBV12-3/TRBV12-4 | - | CASSLTVGGDEQFF
TRBV20-1 | few | CSARSQGAPSGANVLTF
TRBV7-9 | many | CASSLDQLQPQHF
TRBV20-1 | - | CSPRGTQYF
TRBV5-1 | - | CASSPRIADEQYF
TRBV11-1 | - | CASREGVTEVISTDTQYF
TRBV28 | few | CASSEPGQGLETQYF
TRBV2 | - | CASSEARYEQYF
TRBV2 | - | CASTPKLLVNIQYF
TRBV28 | many | CASPSGRDGNTIYF
TRBV28 | many | CASSYRTGEETQYF
TRBV15 | - | CATSRGLAGGWEQFF
TRBV29-1 | - | CSVEDRDSPDEQYF
TRBV7-9 | few | CAGHSFGTGELFF
TRBV27 | many | CASRSGRDTQYF
TRBV5-1 | few | CASSWLTSVNEQFF
TRBV13 | once | CASSLDSRGSGANVLTF
TRBV6-5 | few | CASSYARGGLTDTQYF
TRBV6-1 | - | CASRSGTGLRGEQYF
TRBV28 | - | CASTRGYQETQYF
TRBV20-1 | - | CSAGTGATYEQYF
TRBV7-9 | - | CASSVVWTGNTGELFF
TRBV29-1 | few | CSVAGVSYNEQFF
TRBV7-8 | - | CASSRPRGSQETQYF
TRBV20-1 | few | CSARDRKGTEAFF
TRBV7-9 | many | CASSFKKGPDEKLFF
TRBV12-3/TRBV12-4 | many | CASSRRPQHF
TRBV30 | few | CAWSENYEQYF
TRBV7-2 | many | CASSLVDLSSYNSPLHF
TRBV18 | few | CASSPGHNYEQYF
TRBV20-1 | few | CSARDRLAGLRYEQYF
TRBV3-1 | - | CASSHSGAEWTQYF
TRBV5-1 | - | CASSLGKLGTDTQYF
TRBV6-2/TRBV6-3 | many | CASSRNNEQFF
TRBV20-1 | many | CSARVGAGLPNEQFF
TRBV27 | many | CASSPRGDSYEQYF
TRBV5-1 | many | CASSFLGGQGRTGELFF
TRBV6-1 | - | CASSRRQGVLDYEQYF
TRBV4-2 | few | CASSQGTGGGPVNEQFF
TRBV5-1 | many | CASSLPLRELNNEQFF
TRBV15 | many | CATTTGLAGQETQYF
TRBV3-1 | - | CASSHTGTEKQYF
TRBV27 | - | CASSFETGSYEQYF
TRBV4-3 | many | CASSQGLAGTDTQYF
TRBV28 | - | CASSPWTGITDTQYF
TRBV7-2 | - | CASSFFLQPRNTGELFF